A single sample is the source of the 29 T cell receptor beta chains below, sequenced in a study of blood T cell repertoires in COVID-19 (dated by TCRdb to 2018 to 2020). The library was generated by the immunoSEQ multiplex PCR assay. This is the immuneACCESS table as TCRdb keeps it, with only in-frame sequences that have V and J called. A part of the clones is gone; compared with another copy, unresolved V genes explain less than half, and the rest is unexplained. A total of just over 70,000 clones appear in this sample, more than 75% of them only once. The ten largest make up 7% to 9% of the sample. Sequencing used peripheral blood. These receptors all stem from a human donor in a cohort sampled during active COVID-19.

There are a few counts of this clone. The chain employs TRBV5-4 and TRBJ1-2; 10 positions agree with TRBD1. Per the germline V gene, CDR1 is SGHNT and CDR2 is YYREEE (reference sequence). J was trimmed by 8 bases and V by 5 bases; bases with no gene match: 9. The CDR3 is made up of 14 amino acids. The CDR3, as DNA: TGTGCCAGCAGGACAGGGGGCTTGGGTTACGGCTACACCTTC. It encodes CASRTGGLGYGYTF.

The chain uses TRBV4-2 and TRBJ1-1, with 10 bases lining up with TRBD1. The junction had 7 bases not matched to a gene; V was cut back by 3 bases and J by 3 bases. This CDR3 is built from 16 residues. Germline V CDR1 and CDR2: LGHNA, YNFKEQ. CDR3 DNA sequence: TGTGCCAGCAGCCACGACAGGGGGCCTGGGGACACTGAAGCTTTCTTT. Residues: CASSHDRGPGDTEAFF.

The CDR3 DNA reads TGTGCCAGCAGCCCCACGGCTATAGGGGGAGAGGAAGCTTTCTTT. The encoded protein is CASSPTAIGGEEAFF. This rearrangement joins TRBV7-3 to TRBJ1-1, with D maybe TRBD1 (6 bases). Looked up from germline, CDR1 is SGHTA and CDR2 is FQGTGA. V was pared by 5 bases and J by 8 bases, with 21 bases between. CDR3 length: 15 residues.

As regards this clone: Relative to the germline gene, one junction end is altered; a read error may explain this. The rearrangement joins TRBV7-8 to TRBJ2-7, with D maybe TRBD1 (5 bases). The CDR3 runs to 13 residues. From germline, CDR1 is SGHVS and CDR2 FQNEAQ. The CDR3 loop reads CASRLGDSYEQYF. The CDR3 coding sequence is TGTGCCAGCAGGTTAGGAGACAGCTACGAGCAGTACTTC.

The chain is built from TRBV14 and TRBJ1-5; TRBD1 is a possible D gene (5 bases). Germline lookup yields CDR1 SGHDN and CDR2 FVKESK. Trimming left V 4 bases short and J 0 bases short, with 19 bases between. This CDR3 has 18 residues. The DNA of the CDR3 is TGTGCCAGCAGCCCACCCACAGGTAACTCAGATAGCAATCAGCCCCAGCATTTT. This translates into CASSPPTGNSDSNQPQHF. The full variable domain, with the rest looked up from reference TRBV14 and TRBJ1-5, is EAGVTQFPSHSVIEKGQTVTLRCDPISGHDNLYWYRRVMGKEIKFLLHFVKESKQDESGMPNNRFLAERTGGTYSTLKVQPAELEDSGVYFCASSPPTGNSDSNQPQHFGDGTRLSIL.

The chain is built from TRBV4-2 and TRBJ2-1, with 8 bases that match TRBD2. Germline CDR1 LGHNA, CDR2 YNFKEQ. J lost 10 bases, V lost 0 bases, and 20 bases had no gene match. CDR3 length: 19 residues. CDR3 amino acids: CASSQDYLSSRGGRGEQFF. The CDR3 nucleotides read TGTGCCAGCAGCCAAGACTACCTTTCTAGCCGGGGGGGCCGCGGGGAGCAGTTCTTC.

The V and J genes are TRBV7-9 and TRBJ1-4; weak D call: TRBD1 (5 bases). Germline-derived CDR1 and CDR2 are SEHNR and FQNEAQ (reference sequence). V gave up 6 bases and J gave up 0 bases, with 17 bases separating them. The CDR3 covers 17 residues. CDR3 bases: TGTGCCAGCAGTTTTAGCGGAGGGACCGCAACTAATGAAAAACTGTTTTTT. Residues: CASSFSGGTATNEKLFF.

The genes are TRBV7-2 and TRBJ1-1; 7 bases are a match to TRBD1. Germline V gene data show CDR1 as SGHTA and CDR2 as FQGNSA. The CDR3 sequence is 17 residues long. The trim removed 5 bases at V and 0 bases at J, leaving 12 bases unmatched. The CDR3 protein is CASSPPDRAKMNTEAFF. CDR3 in DNA: TGTGCCAGCAGCCCGCCAGACAGGGCGAAAATGAACACTGAAGCTTTCTTT.

The V gene is TRBV25-1, the J gene TRBJ2-5; D remains ambiguous. The V gene lost 1 base and the J gene lost 4 bases, with 4 bases spanning the gap. The germline V gene encodes CDR1 MGHDK and CDR2 SYGVNS. This CDR3 has 12 amino acids. CDR3 coding DNA: TGTGCCAGCAGTGAATTCGTAGAGACCCAGTACTTC. It is translated as CASSEFVETQYF.

The V call is TRBV12-3 or TRBV12-4, the J call TRBJ1-2; D ambiguous. CDR3 length: 12 amino acids. V dropped 5 bases and J dropped 8 bases, with 12 bases sitting between them. Written as DNA, the CDR3 is TGTGCCAGCAGTCCTGGACTGGAGGGCTACACCTTC. The encoded protein is CASSPGLEGYTF.

The V and J genes are TRBV19 and TRBJ1-2; D remains ambiguous. This CDR3 is 15 amino acids long. Trimming took 5 bases from V and 7 from J, leaving 20 bases between them. The germline gives CDR1 LNHDA, CDR2 SQIVND (reference sequence). The CDR3 region is CASSPGPDTSGGYTF. CDR3 nucleotide sequence: TGTGCCAGTAGTCCCGGCCCCGACACGAGTGGTGGCTACACCTTC.

CDR3 DNA sequence: TGTGCCAGCAGCTTTGACAGGGGGCGGCACGAGCAGTACTTC. This translates into CASSFDRGRHEQYF. The chain couples TRBV11-2 to TRBJ2-7, with TRBD1 matching 10 bases. Per the germline V gene, CDR1 is SGHAT and CDR2 is FQNNGV. The V gene end was trimmed by 3 bases and the J gene end by 5 bases; junction bases not matched to a gene: 4. The CDR3 is 14 amino acids.

The chain recombines TRBV5-6 with TRBJ2-5, with D maybe TRBD2 (6 bases). The germline gives CDR1 SGHDT, CDR2 YYEEEE. The CDR3 is made up of 12 amino acids. V lost 4 bases, J lost 5 bases, and 9 bases lay in between. The CDR3 reads CASSIGGETQYF. The DNA for the CDR3 is TGTGCCAGCAGCATTGGAGGGGAGACCCAGTACTTC.

The CDR3 spells CASSTGTGLYQPQHF. The DNA for the CDR3 is TGCGCCAGCAGCACCGGGACAGGCCTATATCAGCCCCAGCATTTT. The rearrangement uses TRBV4-1 and TRBJ1-5; 8 nucleotides agree with TRBD1. The CDR3 runs to 15 residues. After removal of 5 bases from V and 5 bases from J, the junction contained 8 bases not matched to a gene. Germline V gene lookup returns CDR1 MGHRA and CDR2 YSYEKL.

The CDR3 region has the DNA TGTGCCAGTAGTGCCACCGGGACAGCCACTACCTACGAGCAGTACTTC. This gives the protein CASSATGTATTYEQYF. The chain joins TRBV19 to TRBJ2-7; TRBD1 agrees at 7 bases. V was clipped by 5 bases and J by 2 bases; unmatched bases: 12. In germline, CDR1 is LNHDA, CDR2 SQIVND (reference sequence). The CDR3 has 16 residues.

This sequence joins TRBV6-5 and TRBJ2-1, with 8 bases aligning to TRBD1. The CDR3 length is 15 residues. V lost 6 bases, J lost 1 base, and 5 bases stayed unmatched. Germline V gene lookup returns CDR1 MNHEY and CDR2 SVGAGI. The DNA of the CDR3 is TGTGCCAGCAGCTACCAGGGGGCATCCTACAATGAGCAGTTCTTC. The encoded protein is CASSYQGASYNEQFF.

The gene calls are TRBV4-3 and TRBJ1-1; D is unclear. Trimming shortened V by 0 bases and J by 11 bases, and 13 bases separated the two germline ends. This CDR3 has 13 residues. The germline V gene has CDR1 LGHNA and CDR2 YSLEER. The DNA of the CDR3 is TGCGCCAGCAGCCAAGATCGACTCCGATCGGCTTTCTTT. Amino acid sequence: CASSQDRLRSAFF.

The genes are TRBV6-2 or TRBV6-3 and TRBJ1-5, with 7 bases matching TRBD1. The V gene end was trimmed by 6 bases and the J gene end by 5 bases; junction bases not matched to a gene: 4. The CDR3 is 13 residues long. CDR1 and CDR2 from the germline V gene are MNHEY and SVGEGT. The CDR3 is CASSVTGDQPQHF. The CDR3, as DNA: TGTGCCAGCAGCGTCACAGGGGATCAGCCCCAGCATTTT.

The chain carries TRBV9 and TRBJ1-5; possible D gene TRBD1, 6 bases. CDR1 is SGDLS and CDR2 is YYNGEE in the germline V gene. Trimming stripped 3 bases from V and 1 base from J, with 11 bases between. The CDR3 totals 15 residues. CDR3 nucleotides: TGTGCCAGCAGCGGGGGAGGGGGGAGCAATCAGCCCCAGCATTTT. Translated: CASSGGGGSNQPQHF.

This clone has just a few counts. The chain joins TRBV24-1 to TRBJ1-5; TRBD1 matches 8 bases. CDR1 and CDR2 from the germline V gene are KGHDR and SFDVKD. The CDR3 covers 18 residues. The ends lost 9 bases at V and 2 bases at J; junction bases unmatched: 17. Here the CDR3 DNA reads TGTGCCACCCGGAAACGGGCCAGGGGGCAAGGTTGCAATCAGCCCCAGCATTTT. It codes for CATRKRARGQGCNQPQHF.

The J gene is TRBJ2-6, the V gene TRBV4-2; 9 positions agree with TRBD2. Germline V gives CDR1 LGHNA, CDR2 YNFKEQ. The CDR3 sequence is 21 residues long. V shed 7 bases and J 0 bases; nucleotides not matched to a gene: 19. CDR3: CASTGFERGAQIRSGANVLTF. The CDR3 region has the DNA TGTGCCAGCACCGGTTTCGAGCGGGGGGCCCAAATACGCTCTGGGGCCAACGTCCTGACTTTC.

This chain connects TRBV7-6 to TRBJ2-7; D ambiguous. The CDR3 is 12 amino acids. Trimming stripped 4 bases from V and 9 bases from J, with 13 bases between. Germline V gene sequence: CDR1 SGHVS, CDR2 FNYEAQ. CDR3 sequence reads: CASSSLTGAQYF. The DNA of the CDR3 is TGTGCCAGCAGCTCCTTAACCGGTGCGCAGTACTTC.

This clone was picked up one time. The chain combines TRBV5-1 with TRBJ2-7; 7 positions match TRBD1. Trimming cost V 6 bases and J 3 bases; bases outside gene matches: 6. The germline V gene has CDR1 SGHRS and CDR2 YFSETQ. The CDR3 loop spans 13 amino acids. CDR3 sequence reads: CASNRDSGYEQYF. Here the CDR3 DNA reads TGCGCCAGCAACCGGGACAGTGGCTACGAGCAGTACTTC.

The chain recombines TRBV9 with TRBJ1-2; 9 nucleotides agree with TRBD1. This CDR3 has 14 amino acids. Germline V lookup: CDR1 SGDLS, CDR2 YYNGEE. Germline trimming cut 0 bases from V and 14 bases from J; bases unmatched to any gene: 11. The CDR3 DNA sequence: TGTGCCAGCAGCGTAGAGGGGACAGGGACGGTGCGAACCTTC. It translates to CASSVEGTGTVRTF.

The sample holds one count of this clone. This sequence joins TRBV30 and TRBJ2-5, with 7 bases aligning to TRBD2. The junction had 4 bases not matched to a gene; V was cut back by 4 bases and J by 5 bases. The CDR3 totals 12 residues. Germline V lookup: CDR1 GTSNPN, CDR2 SVGIG (reference sequence). CDR3 sequence: CAWTWGGETQYF. CDR3 DNA: TGTGCCTGGACGTGGGGGGGGGAGACCCAGTACTTC.

The chain carries TRBV3-1 (or the pseudogene TRBV3-2) and TRBJ1-2; D gene unclear. V was clipped by 1 base and J by 2 bases, with 17 bases between them. The CDR3 runs 17 residues. Per germline, CDR1 LGHDT and CDR2 YNNKEL (reference sequence). Here the CDR3 DNA reads TGTGCCAGCAGCCAAGTTGTCCAGGCCCCTGCCAACTATGGCTACACCTTC. Translation: CASSQVVQAPANYGYTF.

The chain has TRBV5-1 and TRBJ2-5; TRBD1 matches 8 bases. V lost 4 bases to trimming and J lost 2 bases; unmatched junction nucleotides: 1. The CDR3 is made up of 13 amino acids. CDR1 and CDR2 from the germline V gene are SGHRS and YFSETQ. CDR3 sequence (DNA): TGCGCCAGCAGCGGACAGGGTCAAGAGACCCAGTACTTC. It specifies CASSGQGQETQYF.

This chain joins TRBV28 and TRBJ2-7; 7 bases map to TRBD1. Germline V lookup: CDR1 MDHEN, CDR2 SYDVKM. J gave up 2 bases and V 6 bases, and 7 bases lay outside the gene matches. CDR3 length: 14 residues. CDR3 nucleotide sequence: TGTGCCAGCAGGGTCAACAGGGGCCCCTACGAGCAGTACTTC. Protein product: CASRVNRGPYEQYF.

The chain uses TRBV9 and TRBJ2-7; TRBD2 agrees at 7 bases. Germline V gene lookup returns CDR1 SGDLS and CDR2 YYNGEE. The V gene end was trimmed by 3 bases and the J gene end by 5 bases; junction bases not matched to a gene: 11. The CDR3 spans 15 residues. CDR3 amino acids: CASSGGTTEGHEQYF. The DNA for the CDR3 is TGTGCCAGCAGCGGGGGGACTACGGAAGGCCACGAGCAGTACTTC.